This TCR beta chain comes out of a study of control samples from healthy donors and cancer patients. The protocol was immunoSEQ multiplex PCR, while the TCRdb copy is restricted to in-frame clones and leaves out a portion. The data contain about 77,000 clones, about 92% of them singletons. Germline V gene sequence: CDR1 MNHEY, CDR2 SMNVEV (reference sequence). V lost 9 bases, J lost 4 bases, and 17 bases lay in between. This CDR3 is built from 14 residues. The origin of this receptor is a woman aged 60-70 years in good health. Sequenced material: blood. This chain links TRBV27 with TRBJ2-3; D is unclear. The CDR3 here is CASQRRSVSDTQYF. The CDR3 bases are TGTGCCAGTCAAAGGCGGAGCGTGTCAGATACGCAGTATTTT.